Listed here are 10 T cell receptor beta chains from one sample, sequenced in a study of PD-1 blockade in classical Hodgkin lymphoma. Each patient's relapse followed autologous stem cell transplantation, and brentuximab vedotin exposure varied. Here immunoSEQ multiplex PCR was the method, and the copy in TCRdb shows in-frame clones only, minus some. The sample lists about 21,000 clones, 65% to 75% occurring once. The sample in question was peripheral blood mononuclear cells (PBMCs), obtained at baseline. The receptors come from a human donor with classical Hodgkin lymphoma.

This clone has just a few counts. The chain recombines TRBV5-1 with TRBJ1-4; D is perhaps TRBD1 (6 bases). The ends were cut back, 6 bases at V and 5 bases at J, with 17 bases in the middle. CDR1 is SGHRS, CDR2 YFSETQ, per germline. CDR3 length: 15 amino acids. The CDR3 DNA is TGCGCCAGCAAAACATCGGGGGGCCCAAATGAAAAACTGTTTTTT. Residues: CASKTSGGPNEKLFF.

The chain recombines TRBV4-1 with TRBJ2-2; weak D call: TRBD2 (6 bases). Germline V gene lookup returns CDR1 MGHRA and CDR2 YSYEKL. The CDR3 has 16 amino acids. The V end lost 2 bases, the J end lost 4 bases, and 14 bases lay between the germline ends. CDR3 bases: TGCGCCAGCAGCCAACCGGCGGGAATAGTCACCGGGGAGCTGTTTTTT. Translation: CASSQPAGIVTGELFF.

The rearrangement uses TRBV28 and TRBJ1-5; a possible D gene is TRBD1 (5 bases). Germline V gives CDR1 MDHEN, CDR2 SYDVKM. V lost 3 bases, J lost 3 bases, and 9 bases lay in between. CDR3 size: 14 residues. The CDR3 spells CASSFHRNNQPQHF. CDR3 sequence (DNA): TGTGCCAGCAGTTTCCACAGGAACAATCAGCCCCAGCATTTT.

This chain's CDR3 is CASSYWTGRQETQYF. In nucleotides, the CDR3 is TGTGCCAGCAGTTACTGGACAGGTCGTCAAGAGACCCAGTACTTC. This sequence joins TRBV6-5 and TRBJ2-5; 7 bases are a match to TRBD1. The CDR3 has 15 residues. After removal of 1 base from V and 2 bases from J, the junction contained 4 bases not matched to a gene. CDR1 and CDR2 from the germline V gene are MNHEY and SVGAGI.

This clone was found a few times. The chain couples TRBV7-6 to TRBJ1-5, with D uncertain. Trimming left V 0 bases short and J 5 bases short, with 17 bases between. The CDR3 is 17 residues long. Germline CDR1 reads SGHVS; CDR2 reads FNYEAQ. For the CDR3, the DNA is TGTGCCAGCAGCTTAGCGGAGGGAAGCGACGGAGATCAGCCCCAGCATTTT. This encodes CASSLAEGSDGDQPQHF.

This chain links TRBV6-5 with TRBJ2-3; 13 bases match TRBD2. This CDR3 has 15 residues. Unmatched junction bases numbered 3, after V lost 4 bases and J lost 5 bases. Germline V lookup: CDR1 MNHEY, CDR2 SVGAGI. The CDR3: CASSSRTSGGDTQYF. DNA of the CDR3: TGTGCCAGCAGTTCGCGGACTAGCGGGGGAGATACGCAGTATTTT.

The chain carries TRBV6-6 and TRBJ1-1, with a weak D call TRBD1 (5 bases). Trimming left V 10 bases short and J 1 base short, with 10 bases between. The CDR3 runs to 12 residues. Germline V lookup: CDR1 MNHNY, CDR2 SVGAGI (reference sequence). The CDR3 sequence is CATGTENTEAFF. In DNA, the CDR3 is TGTGCCACCGGGACTGAGAACACTGAAGCTTTCTTT.

This clone was detected only a few times. Other DNA sequences within the sample encode an identical CDR3. This sequence joins TRBV7-9 and TRBJ1-5, with D maybe TRBD1 (5 bases). CDR3 length: 13 amino acids. Germline CDR1 and CDR2: SEHNR and FQNEAQ (reference sequence). Trimming left V 3 bases short and J 4 bases short, with 7 bases between. CDR3 coding DNA: TGTGCCAGCAGCTTGGGGCCTAATCAGCCCCAGCATTTT. This codes for CASSLGPNQPQHF.

The chain links TRBV4-3 to TRBJ2-7; 10 nucleotides align to TRBD1. The V segment lost 0 bases and the J segment 0 bases; nucleotides outside the gene matches: 5. This CDR3 comprises 17 residues. CDR1 and CDR2 (germline): LGHNA, YSLEER. The CDR3 DNA reads as TGCGCCAGCAGCCAAGAGGGAGGGACAGGGGCCTCCTACGAGCAGTACTTC. Protein sequence: CASSQEGGTGASYEQYF.

This clone turned up a few times. V is TRBV5-6 and J is TRBJ2-7; the D is unclear. Trimming removed 4 bases at V and 4 bases at J, with 18 bases between. Germline values: CDR1 SGHDT, CDR2 YYEEEE. This CDR3 has 15 amino acids. The CDR3 loop reads CASSPSDWGWYEQYF. CDR3 DNA: TGTGCCAGCAGCCCGAGCGACTGGGGATGGTACGAGCAGTACTTC.